A selection of T cell receptor beta chains follows, all from one sample in a study of long-term antiretroviral therapy in people with HIV. Profiling relied on immunoSEQ multiplex PCR, and the TCRdb table lists in-frame clones only, not all of them. The sample yields 30,000 to 35,000 clones, 79% seen once. Sequences were derived from unsorted PBMCs, sampled 1.9 years after starting antiretroviral therapy. The receptor set was obtained from a man aged 18 to 35 with HIV. The CDR3 runs from the conserved cysteine through the conserved F or W. The D gene is left open where the match is weak. A clone size is listed for some rows: how often the clone was seen (once, few, many), or a class if it is expanded.

J | D | V | size | DNA | CDR3
TRBJ2-5 | . | TRBV27 | . | TGTGCCAGCAGTCTCTCCGGGACTGGGGGCGGGACCCAGTACTTC | CASSLSGTGGGTQYF
TRBJ2-5 | . | TRBV2 | once | TGTGCCAGCAGTGGGAGTCCTTTGGAGACCCAGTACTTC | CASSGSPLETQYF
TRBJ2-1 | TRBD2 | TRBV6-1 | . | TGTGCCAGCAGGAGGCGGGGGGGGAATGAGCAGTTCTTC | CASRRRGGNEQFF
TRBJ1-4 | . | TRBV6-1 | . | TGTGCCAGCACGGTTACGGAAAATGAAAAACTGTTTTTT | CASTVTENEKLFF
TRBJ1-1 | . | TRBV4-1 | . | TGCGCCAGCAGCCAAGGATCGCAGATTCGGACTGAAGCTTTCTTT | CASSQGSQIRTEAFF
TRBJ1-3 | . | TRBV7-3 | . | TGTGCCAGCAGCCCCGGGGGAGGGATTGGAAACACCATATATTTT | CASSPGGGIGNTIYF
TRBJ1-1 | . | TRBV7-9 | . | TGTGCCAGCAGCTTAGCGCGGGGAGAGAACACTGAAGCTTTCTTT | CASSLARGENTEAFF
TRBJ2-7 | TRBD2 | TRBV6-5 | . | TGTGCCAGCAGCGAGCGACTAGCGGGGAGATACGAGCAGTACTTC | CASSERLAGRYEQYF
TRBJ1-2 | . | TRBV6-1 | . | TGTGCCAGCAGTCGGACAACCGCTAACTATGGCTACACCTTC | CASSRTTANYGYTF
TRBJ2-3 | . | TRBV28 | . | TGTGCCAGCAGCCTAGACAGGAACACAGATACGCAGTATTTT | CASSLDRNTDTQYF
TRBJ2-3 | . | TRBV5-5 | . | TGTGCCAGCAGCACGACCCATGGGGACACAGATACGCAGTATTTT | CASSTTHGDTDTQYF
TRBJ1-2 | TRBD1 | TRBV5-6 | . | TGTGCCAGCAGCTTGGGGTCGGGAACAGGGGGCTTCTATGGCTACACCTTC | CASSLGSGTGGFYGYTF
TRBJ1-4 | . | TRBV19 | once | TGTGCCAGTAGTTCCCGGCAGGGTGCGAACGAAAAACTGTTTTTT | CASSSRQGANEKLFF
TRBJ2-7 | . | TRBV23-1 | . | TGCGCCAGCAGTCAAGGGACACACACCTACGAGCAGTACTTC | CASSQGTHTYEQYF
TRBJ1-6 | . | TRBV23-1 | . | TGCGCCAGCAGTCAGGGGGAATATTATAGTTCACCCCTCCACTTT | CASSQGEYYSSPLHF
TRBJ1-2 | . | TRBV4-1 | . | TGCGCCAGCAGTCTGAAGCCCCCAGGGTCCTTTAATGGCTACACCTTC | CASSLKPPGSFNGYTF
TRBJ2-5 | TRBD2 | TRBV25-1 | . | TGTGCCAGCAAGGGACTAGCGGGACTAGAGACCCAGTACTTC | CASKGLAGLETQYF
TRBJ1-5 | TRBD1 | TRBV28 | . | TGTGCCAGCAGTTTAGTACAGGGGGCCCAGCCCCAGCATTTT | CASSLVQGAQPQHF
TRBJ1-2 | TRBD1 | TRBV18 | . | TGTGCCAGCTCCGGACAGGGGGCAACTAGCCATGGCTACACCTTC | CASSGQGATSHGYTF
TRBJ2-3 | . | TRBV27 | . | TGTGCCAGCAGTTTATCAATGATCACTAGCACAGATACGCAGTATTTT | CASSLSMITSTDTQYF
TRBJ1-2 | . | TRBV10-1 | . | TGCGCCAGCAGTGAGTCGTCGGAGAATCCGAGTGGCTACACCTTC | CASSESSENPSGYTF
TRBJ2-7 | TRBD1 | TRBV5-6 | . | TGTGCCAGCAGCTTATACCCTCGGACAGGGCTCAATTACGAGCAGTACTTC | CASSLYPRTGLNYEQYF
TRBJ2-2 | TRBD2 | TRBV7-9 | . | TGTGCCAGCAGCCCCCGGGAGGACACCGGGGAGCTGTTTTTT | CASSPREDTGELFF
TRBJ1-1 | . | TRBV6-6 | . | TGTGCCAGCAGTTACGTGGTGGACACTGAAGCTTTCTTT | CASSYVVDTEAFF
TRBJ2-3 | . | TRBV5-4 | . | TGTGCCAGCAGCTTGGACACAGATACGCAGTATTTT | CASSLDTDTQYF
TRBJ1-3 | . | TRBV7-9 | . | TGTGCCAGCATCGACCCTACAGGCGTCTCTGGAAACACCATATATTTT | CASIDPTGVSGNTIYF
TRBJ1-1 | . | TRBV10-1 | . | TGCGCCAGCAGTGATTTGAACACTGAAGCTTTCTTT | CASSDLNTEAFF
TRBJ2-5 | TRBD1 | TRBV14 | . | TGTGCCAGCAGCCAAGATTTCACAGGGGGCGCCGGGACCCAGTACTTC | CASSQDFTGGAGTQYF
TRBJ1-2 | . | TRBV7-8 | . | TGTGCCAGCAGCCCCACAGGACAGTCCTATGGCTACACCTTC | CASSPTGQSYGYTF
TRBJ2-5 | . | TRBV28 | . | TGTGCCAGCAGCCAGAAGGCGGGAACCCAGTACTTC | CASSQKAGTQYF